Listed below are T cell receptor beta chains from one sample, sequenced in a study of T cells in Graves' hyperthyroidism and ophthalmopathy. Via MiXCR, TCRdb re-called the multiplex PCR reads, giving one row per CDR3 protein. This sample has 300,000 to 500,000 distinct CDR3 sequences, with 11% to 15% found just once. Sequencing was done on a sample of blood. The receptors were gathered from a man aged 45-65 years with Graves' ophthalmopathy. The CDR3 runs from the conserved cysteine through the conserved F or W. Each record gives: V gene, D gene, CDR3 length, J gene, clone size, CDR3 protein, CDR3 DNA. The D gene is left open where the match is weak. Where a row states a size, it is once, few, many or the class of an expanded clone; other rows omit it.

v_call: TRBV5-1
d_call: NA
cdr3_length: 16
j_call: TRBJ1-2
clone_size: NA
cdr3_aa: CASSLIGQGNFHGYTF
cdr3_nt: TGCGCCAGCAGCTTGATAGGGCAGGGGAATTTCCATGGCTACACCTTC

v_call: TRBV3-1
d_call: NA
cdr3_length: 14
j_call: TRBJ1-2
clone_size: NA
cdr3_aa: CASSQASAFYGYTF
cdr3_nt: TGTGCCAGCAGCCAAGCCAGTGCCTTCTATGGCTACACCTTC

v_call: TRBV5-1
d_call: NA
cdr3_length: 15
j_call: TRBJ2-2
clone_size: few
cdr3_aa: CASSLWDPSTGELFF
cdr3_nt: TGCGCCAGCAGCTTGTGGGACCCTTCCACCGGGGAGCTGTTTTTT

v_call: TRBV10-2
d_call: TRBD1
cdr3_length: 15
j_call: TRBJ2-2
clone_size: NA
cdr3_aa: CASSGTGRSTGELFF
cdr3_nt: TGCGCCAGCAGCGGGACAGGCCGTAGCACCGGGGAGCTGTTTTTT

v_call: TRBV2
d_call: NA
cdr3_length: 10
j_call: TRBJ1-1
clone_size: many
cdr3_aa: CASKTTPAFF
cdr3_nt: TGTGCCAGCAAAACGACCCCGGCTTTCTTT

v_call: TRBV6-2/TRBV6-3
d_call: NA
cdr3_length: 16
j_call: TRBJ1-5
clone_size: few
cdr3_aa: CASSYSGGGENQPQHF
cdr3_nt: TGTGCCAGCAGTTACTCGGGAGGGGGGGAGAATCAGCCCCAGCATTTT

v_call: TRBV7-2
d_call: NA
cdr3_length: 15
j_call: TRBJ1-3
clone_size: many
cdr3_aa: CASSLGGTQGNTIYF
cdr3_nt: TGTGCCAGCAGCTTAGGTGGGACGCAAGGAAACACCATATATTTT

v_call: TRBV9
d_call: NA
cdr3_length: 16
j_call: TRBJ2-7
clone_size: NA
cdr3_aa: CASSLEPSEINYEQYF
cdr3_nt: TGTGCCAGCAGCTTAGAACCGTCCGAGATAAACTACGAGCAGTACTTC

v_call: TRBV28
d_call: NA
cdr3_length: 15
j_call: TRBJ1-1
clone_size: many
cdr3_aa: CASSLKFGRNTEAFF
cdr3_nt: TGTGCCAGCAGTTTGAAGTTCGGTAGGAACACTGAAGCTTTCTTT

v_call: TRBV5-1
d_call: NA
cdr3_length: 17
j_call: TRBJ2-2
clone_size: many
cdr3_aa: CASSLLPPRGNTGELFF
cdr3_nt: TGCGCCAGCAGCTTGTTGCCCCCCAGGGGCAACACCGGGGAGCTGTTTTTT

v_call: TRBV20-1
d_call: NA
cdr3_length: 14
j_call: TRBJ2-5
clone_size: few
cdr3_aa: CSARDSRKQETQYF
cdr3_nt: TGCAGTGCTAGAGATTCGCGAAAGCAAGAGACCCAGTACTTC

v_call: TRBV14
d_call: NA
cdr3_length: 16
j_call: TRBJ2-1
clone_size: few
cdr3_aa: CASSQEVRRSYNEQFF
cdr3_nt: TGTGCCAGCAGCCAAGAAGTCCGACGCTCCTACAATGAGCAGTTCTTC

v_call: TRBV28
d_call: TRBD2
cdr3_length: 16
j_call: TRBJ2-7
clone_size: many
cdr3_aa: CASSLTGLAGTYEQYF
cdr3_nt: TGTGCCAGCAGTTTAACCGGACTAGCGGGCACCTACGAGCAGTACTTC

v_call: TRBV11-2
d_call: NA
cdr3_length: 14
j_call: TRBJ1-2
clone_size: many
cdr3_aa: CASSYAGTDYGYTF
cdr3_nt: TGTGCCAGCAGCTACGCTGGGACCGACTATGGCTACACCTTC

v_call: TRBV5-1
d_call: NA
cdr3_length: 12
j_call: TRBJ2-2
clone_size: NA
cdr3_aa: CASRWETGELFF
cdr3_nt: TGCGCCAGCAGATGGGAAACCGGGGAGCTGTTTTTT

v_call: TRBV29-1
d_call: NA
cdr3_length: 13
j_call: TRBJ2-1
clone_size: many
cdr3_aa: CSVEDGKNNEQFF
cdr3_nt: TGCAGCGTTGAAGACGGGAAGAATAATGAGCAGTTCTTC

v_call: TRBV20-1
d_call: NA
cdr3_length: 14
j_call: TRBJ1-1
clone_size: many
cdr3_aa: CSARETATASGAFF
cdr3_nt: TGCAGTGCTAGAGAGACGGCTACCGCTTCGGGAGCTTTCTTT

v_call: TRBV20-1
d_call: NA
cdr3_length: 12
j_call: TRBJ1-4
clone_size: NA
cdr3_aa: CSATWGDEKLFF
cdr3_nt: TGCAGTGCTACCTGGGGTGATGAAAAACTGTTTTTT

v_call: TRBV12-3/TRBV12-4
d_call: NA
cdr3_length: 14
j_call: TRBJ2-5
clone_size: NA
cdr3_aa: CASSFSRVQETQYF
cdr3_nt: TGTGCCAGCAGTTTCTCTAGGGTACAAGAGACCCAGTACTTC

v_call: TRBV20-1
d_call: TRBD1
cdr3_length: 14
j_call: TRBJ2-7
clone_size: many
cdr3_aa: CSASDSRGPYEQYF
cdr3_nt: TGCAGTGCTAGCGACTCCAGGGGGCCCTACGAGCAGTACTTC

v_call: TRBV27
d_call: NA
cdr3_length: 16
j_call: TRBJ2-7
clone_size: NA
cdr3_aa: CASSPRPGTLKYEQYF
cdr3_nt: TGTGCCAGCAGCCCAAGGCCCGGGACTCTAAAATACGAGCAGTACTTC

v_call: TRBV29-1
d_call: TRBD1
cdr3_length: 13
j_call: TRBJ2-7
clone_size: many
cdr3_aa: CSGGQGALYEQYF
cdr3_nt: TGCAGCGGGGGACAGGGGGCTTTATACGAGCAGTACTTC

v_call: TRBV7-9
d_call: TRBD1
cdr3_length: 15
j_call: TRBJ1-6
clone_size: many
cdr3_aa: CASSLVGTDNSPLHF
cdr3_nt: TGTGCCAGCAGCTTAGTGGGGACAGATAATTCACCCCTCCACTTT

v_call: TRBV3-1
d_call: TRBD2
cdr3_length: 15
j_call: TRBJ2-3
clone_size: many
cdr3_aa: CASSSSSGRADTQYF
cdr3_nt: TGTGCCAGCAGCTCTTCTAGCGGGAGAGCAGATACGCAGTATTTT

v_call: TRBV4-1
d_call: NA
cdr3_length: 12
j_call: TRBJ2-7
clone_size: many
cdr3_aa: CASRGASYEQYF
cdr3_nt: TGCGCCAGCAGGGGGGCCTCCTACGAGCAGTACTTC

v_call: TRBV5-5
d_call: NA
cdr3_length: 13
j_call: TRBJ2-7
clone_size: few
cdr3_aa: CASSLEGTFEQYF
cdr3_nt: TGTGCCAGCAGCTTGGAAGGGACATTCGAGCAGTACTTC

v_call: TRBV20-1
d_call: NA
cdr3_length: 15
j_call: TRBJ2-6
clone_size: NA
cdr3_aa: CSAIEQGSGANVLTF
cdr3_nt: TGCAGTGCCATCGAACAGGGCTCTGGGGCCAACGTCCTGACTTTC

v_call: TRBV20-1
d_call: NA
cdr3_length: 15
j_call: TRBJ2-1
clone_size: many
cdr3_aa: CSAATPWGLINEQFF
cdr3_nt: TGCAGTGCTGCGACCCCCTGGGGACTGATTAATGAGCAGTTCTTC

v_call: TRBV20-1
d_call: NA
cdr3_length: 15
j_call: TRBJ2-1
clone_size: many
cdr3_aa: CSAIYGLLKNNEQFF
cdr3_nt: TGCAGTGCTATCTACGGACTCCTCAAAAACAATGAGCAGTTCTTC

v_call: TRBV30
d_call: TRBD2
cdr3_length: 15
j_call: TRBJ2-7
clone_size: many
cdr3_aa: CAWTRGRGSSDEQYF
cdr3_nt: TGTGCCTGGACTCGAGGACGCGGGAGTAGCGACGAGCAGTACTTC

v_call: TRBV2
d_call: NA
cdr3_length: 13
j_call: TRBJ1-1
clone_size: many
cdr3_aa: CASSPYRDTEAFF
cdr3_nt: TGTGCCAGCAGTCCCTACAGGGACACTGAAGCTTTCTTT

v_call: TRBV6-1
d_call: TRBD2
cdr3_length: 14
j_call: TRBJ2-7
clone_size: many
cdr3_aa: CASSEGLAGVEQYF
cdr3_nt: TGTGCCAGCAGTGAAGGACTAGCGGGTGTCGAGCAGTACTTC

v_call: TRBV19
d_call: TRBD2
cdr3_length: 15
j_call: TRBJ2-4
clone_size: NA
cdr3_aa: CASESGSGDKNIQYF
cdr3_nt: TGTGCCAGTGAAAGCGGGAGTGGAGACAAAAACATTCAGTACTTC

v_call: TRBV11-2
d_call: NA
cdr3_length: 15
j_call: TRBJ1-1
clone_size: many
cdr3_aa: CASSLQVRGYTEAFF
cdr3_nt: TGTGCCAGCAGCCTCCAAGTTAGGGGATACACTGAAGCTTTCTTT

v_call: TRBV5-1
d_call: NA
cdr3_length: 16
j_call: TRBJ2-5
clone_size: many
cdr3_aa: CASSFSGGSTQETQYF
cdr3_nt: TGCGCCAGCAGCTTCTCCGGGGGATCCACCCAAGAGACCCAGTACTTC

v_call: TRBV2
d_call: TRBD2
cdr3_length: 16
j_call: TRBJ2-2
clone_size: many
cdr3_aa: CASSVVTSVDTGELFF
cdr3_nt: TGTGCCAGCAGTGTGGTAACTAGCGTCGACACCGGGGAGCTGTTTTTT

v_call: TRBV6-1
d_call: NA
cdr3_length: 12
j_call: TRBJ1-2
clone_size: many
cdr3_aa: CASFEVLHGYTF
cdr3_nt: TGTGCCAGCTTTGAGGTTCTACATGGCTACACCTTC

v_call: TRBV6-1
d_call: NA
cdr3_length: 17
j_call: TRBJ1-6
clone_size: few
cdr3_aa: CASSEPGRSSYNSPLHF
cdr3_nt: TGTGCCAGCAGTGAACCTGGGAGGAGCTCCTATAATTCACCCCTCCACTTT

v_call: TRBV18
d_call: NA
cdr3_length: 17
j_call: TRBJ1-1
clone_size: many
cdr3_aa: CASSSRGREHLVPEAFF
cdr3_nt: TGTGCCAGCTCATCAAGGGGCCGGGAACATCTGGTCCCTGAAGCTTTCTTT

v_call: TRBV9
d_call: NA
cdr3_length: 13
j_call: TRBJ2-1
clone_size: NA
cdr3_aa: CASSVPAQNEQFF
cdr3_nt: TGTGCCAGCAGCGTCCCGGCCCAGAATGAGCAGTTCTTC

v_call: TRBV10-3
d_call: NA
cdr3_length: 15
j_call: TRBJ2-5
clone_size: NA
cdr3_aa: CAISESWTTLETQYF
cdr3_nt: TGTGCCATCAGTGAGTCCTGGACTACCCTGGAGACCCAGTACTTC

v_call: TRBV27
d_call: NA
cdr3_length: 15
j_call: TRBJ2-2
clone_size: few
cdr3_aa: CASSFSPSDTGELFF
cdr3_nt: TGTGCCAGCAGTTTTAGTCCTAGCGACACCGGGGAGCTGTTTTTT

v_call: TRBV24-1
d_call: TRBD2
cdr3_length: 15
j_call: TRBJ2-1
clone_size: many
cdr3_aa: CATTFASGTYNEQFF
cdr3_nt: TGTGCCACCACTTTTGCTAGCGGGACCTACAATGAGCAGTTCTTC

v_call: TRBV2
d_call: TRBD1
cdr3_length: 15
j_call: TRBJ2-1
clone_size: many
cdr3_aa: CASRIRQGGNNEQFF
cdr3_nt: TGTGCCAGCAGAATCAGACAGGGCGGTAACAATGAGCAGTTCTTC